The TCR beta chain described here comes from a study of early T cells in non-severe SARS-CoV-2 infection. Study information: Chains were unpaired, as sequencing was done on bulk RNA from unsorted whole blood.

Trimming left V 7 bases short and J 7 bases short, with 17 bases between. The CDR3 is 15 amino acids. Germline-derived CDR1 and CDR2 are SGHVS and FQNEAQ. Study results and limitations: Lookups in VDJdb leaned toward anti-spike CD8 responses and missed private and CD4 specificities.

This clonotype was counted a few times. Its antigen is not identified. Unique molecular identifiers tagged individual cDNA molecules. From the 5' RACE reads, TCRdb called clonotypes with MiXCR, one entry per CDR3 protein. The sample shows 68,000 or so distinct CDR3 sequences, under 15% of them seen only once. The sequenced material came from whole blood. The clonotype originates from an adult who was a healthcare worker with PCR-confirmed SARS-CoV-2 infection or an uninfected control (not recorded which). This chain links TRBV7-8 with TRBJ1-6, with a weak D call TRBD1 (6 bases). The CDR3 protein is CASTVGGGGNSPLHF. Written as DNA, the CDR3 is TGTGCCAGCACCGTGGGAGGGGGAGGAAATTCACCCCTCCACTTT.